The clone carrying this TCR beta chain was picked up many times. Its target is unknown. The sample comes from a study of spatial heterogeneity in lung cancer. About the research overall: Detected sequences consistently included more beta-chain ones than alpha-chain ones. Strongly correlated with TCR transcript counts in tumor regions was a T cell module score, which was a transcriptional module score calculated from matched bulk RNA-seq.

This sample's time point: sample taken at primary tumor resection. Whole RNA, isolated from tumor, nontumor lung or frozen PBMC, was sequenced without prior sorting. TCRdb re-analysed the 5' RACE reads in MiXCR, keeping a single row per CDR3 protein. Among roughly 20,000 distinct CDR3 sequences, around 2.8% were seen once, and the ten largest hold 7% to 8%. Study-wide results and limits: The number of expanded tumor alpha and beta chains correlated with mutation number.

The CDR3 runs 14 residues. Germline CDR1 and CDR2: SGHVS and FNYEAQ. V was pared by 3 bases and J by 1 base, with 2 bases of the junction left unmatched. The chain couples TRBV7-6 to TRBJ2-5; 7 positions agree with TRBD2. The sample here was lung tumor tissue, taken at surgery. The source is a male donor with early-stage non-small cell lung cancer. The CDR3 DNA follows: TGTGCCAGCAGCTTTGGCGGGGGCCAAGAGACCCAGTACTTC. This codes for CASSFGGGQETQYF.